Presented here are 25 T cell receptor beta chains from one specimen sequenced in a study of CD8 T cells in Susac syndrome. Reverse transcription of about 0.5 to 1 ug RNA was carried out with random hexamers. TCRdb recomputed calls from the immunoSEQ multiplex PCR reads with MiXCR, one row per CDR3 protein. The sample holds 150,000 to 200,000 distinct CDR3 sequences, around 93% seen once. Sequencing input: CD4+ T cells from PBMCs. The receptor set was obtained from a human donor in good health.

The CDR3 nucleotides read TGCGCCAGCAGCCAGACGGGAGACAGGGACACCGGGGAGCTGTTTTTT. Its translation is CASSQTGDRDTGELFF. This chain joins TRBV4-3 and TRBJ2-2, with a tentative D call TRBD1 (7 bases). Trimming pared 3 bases from V and 3 bases from J, leaving 14 bases between. Per the germline V gene, CDR1 is LGHNA and CDR2 is YSLEER. The CDR3 contains 16 residues.

The chain joins TRBV3-1 to TRBJ2-7, with unresolved D. Looked up from germline, CDR1 is LGHDT and CDR2 is YNNKEL (reference sequence). The CDR3 sequence is 13 residues long. Trimming left V 4 bases short and J 2 bases short, with 9 bases between. The CDR3 reads CASSPKIPYEQYF. The CDR3 coding sequence is TGTGCCAGCAGCCCGAAGATTCCCTACGAGCAGTACTTC.

The chain recombines TRBV28 with TRBJ2-7; 10 nucleotides match TRBD1. V lost 6 bases and J lost 3; bases outside the gene matches: 8. From germline, CDR1 is MDHEN and CDR2 SYDVKM. The CDR3 spans 15 residues. CDR3 sequence reads: CASSPIRDRGYEQYF. CDR3 nucleotides: TGTGCCAGCAGCCCAATCAGGGACAGGGGCTACGAGCAGTACTTC.

The chain links TRBV19 to TRBJ2-7, with D possibly matching TRBD2 (5 bases). The CDR3 length is 14 residues. CDR1 is LNHDA and CDR2 is SQIVND in the germline V gene (reference sequence). V was trimmed by 6 bases and J by 1 base, leaving 13 bases between them. The CDR3: CASRLHGESYEQYF. Written as DNA, the CDR3 is TGTGCCAGTAGGCTACATGGGGAGTCCTACGAGCAGTACTTC.

V usage is TRBV29-1 and J usage is TRBJ2-5, with 7 bases matching TRBD2. The CDR3 runs to 14 residues. After removal of 7 bases from V and 5 bases from J, the junction contained 13 bases not matched to a gene. Looked up from germline, CDR1 is SQVTM and CDR2 is ANQGSEA. The CDR3 loop is CSAASTGGFETQYF. The DNA of the CDR3 is TGCAGCGCCGCGAGTACGGGGGGATTCGAGACCCAGTACTTC.

This chain links TRBV7-8 with TRBJ2-3, with 7 bases fitting TRBD2. V shed 5 bases, J shed 8 bases, and the junction held 7 bases outside the gene matches. The CDR3 contains 13 residues. CDR1 and CDR2 (germline): SGHVS, FQNEAQ. CDR3 sequence reads: CASSPLRGGTQYF. The CDR3 DNA reads TGTGCCAGCAGCCCCTTACGCGGGGGTACGCAGTATTTT.

The chain employs TRBV10-3 and TRBJ1-2; unclear D gene. There are 13 residues in the CDR3. The V gene's germline CDR1 is ENHRY and CDR2 SYGVKD. V was pared by 3 bases and J by 2 bases, with 7 bases between. CDR3: CAISEFSNYGYTF. The CDR3 DNA sequence: TGTGCCATCAGTGAATTCTCGAACTATGGCTACACCTTC.

This rearrangement joins TRBV20-1 to TRBJ1-5, with D perhaps matching TRBD1 (5 bases). V was pared by 1 base and J by 7 bases, with 17 bases between. In germline, CDR1 is DFQATT, CDR2 SNEGSKA (reference sequence). CDR3 length: 15 residues. The CDR3 nucleotides are TGCAGTGCTAGAGGTCCGGGGCCACGGAACCAGCCCCAGCATTTT. Translation: CSARGPGPRNQPQHF.

The rearrangement uses TRBV6-6 and TRBJ1-4, with D tentatively TRBD1 (5 bases). The CDR3 spans 14 residues. Per the germline V gene, CDR1 is MNHNY and CDR2 is SVGAGI (reference sequence). Trimming removed 5 bases from V and 8 bases from J, with 15 bases in between. CDR3 nucleotide sequence: TGTGCCAGCAGTATTGACAGACCAGGGGAAAAACTGTTTTTT. Protein product: CASSIDRPGEKLFF.

V and J are TRBV29-1 and TRBJ2-1, with D uncertain. Germline CDR1 is SQVTM and CDR2 is ANQGSEA. The CDR3 is 11 residues long. The ends were cut back, 3 bases at V and 3 bases at J, with 3 bases in the middle. CDR3 sequence: CSVDSYNEQFF. CDR3 bases: TGCAGCGTTGACAGCTACAATGAGCAGTTCTTC.

Concerning this clonotype: One junction end does not reproduce the germline sequence, and a read error may be involved. The chain is built from TRBV28 and TRBJ2-1, with D perhaps TRBD1 or TRBD2 (5 bases each). The length of the CDR3 is 12 residues. From germline, CDR1 is MDHEN and CDR2 SYDVKM. In nucleotides, the CDR3 is TGTGCCAGCAACCCCCGACCGGGACCATGGATTTTC. This gives the protein CASNPRPGPWIF.

This clonotype was detected once. The chain is built from TRBV29-1 and TRBJ2-3; D remains unclear. V gave up 2 bases and J gave up 2 bases, with 5 bases separating them. Germline V CDR1 and CDR2: SQVTM, ANQGSEA. The length of the CDR3 is 12 residues. The CDR3 DNA reads TGCAGCGTTGAATACTCCACAGATACGCAGTATTTT. Protein: CSVEYSTDTQYF.

This chain connects TRBV4-3 to TRBJ2-7; 8 bases are shared with TRBD1. V shed 1 base and J 3 bases; nucleotides not matched to a gene: 11. The length of the CDR3 is 17 residues. Germline CDR1 LGHNA, CDR2 YSLEER. The CDR3 DNA sequence: TGCGCCAGCAGCCAAGCCACGGCGAGGACAGGGAACTACGAGCAGTACGTC. Amino acid sequence: CASSQATARTGNYEQYV.

This rearrangement joins TRBV28 to TRBJ1-5; D is unresolved. The V gene lost 7 bases and the J gene lost 3 bases, with 13 bases spanning the gap. Per the germline V gene, CDR1 is MDHEN and CDR2 is SYDVKM. This CDR3 spans 14 amino acids. CDR3 sequence (DNA): TGTGCCAGCAAGTCTTCGGACGCCAATCAGCCCCAGCATTTT. It translates to CASKSSDANQPQHF.

The rearrangement uses TRBV6-1 and TRBJ1-1, with D perhaps TRBD1 (5 bases). The CDR3 has 14 amino acids. V lost 3 bases, J lost 4 bases, and 12 bases lay in between. Per the germline V gene, CDR1 is MNHNS and CDR2 is SASEGT. Here the CDR3 DNA reads TGTGCCAGCAGTGACAGGGCCATGACCACTGAAGCTTTCTTT. The encoded protein is CASSDRAMTTEAFF.

This clonotype showed up just once. The CDR3 loop is CSASPFGQGSNQPQHF. CDR3 in DNA: TGCAGTGCTAGTCCGTTCGGGCAGGGAAGCAATCAGCCCCAGCATTTT. V usage is TRBV20-1 and J usage is TRBJ1-5, with D perhaps matching TRBD1 (5 bases). The CDR3 has 16 amino acids. V shed 3 bases and J shed 1 base, with 16 bases lying between them. CDR1 and CDR2 (germline): DFQATT, SNEGSKA (reference sequence).

The chain is built from TRBV30 and TRBJ2-3, with TRBD1 as a possible D gene (5 bases). Germline-derived CDR1 and CDR2 are GTSNPN and SVGIG (reference sequence). CDR3 length equals 14 residues. With 4 bases removed from V and 6 bases from J, the gap between germline ends came to 17 bases. The CDR3 DNA reads as TGTGCCTGGACCCGTCAGGGATTTTTCGATACGCAGTATTTT. Its translation is CAWTRQGFFDTQYF.

The rearrangement links TRBV7-9 to TRBJ2-7; no firm D call. Germline V gene lookup returns CDR1 SEHNR and CDR2 FQNEAQ (reference sequence). This CDR3 spans 14 amino acids. Trimming removed 0 bases from V and 5 bases from J, with 11 bases in between. CDR3 region: CASSLARQVDEQYF. The CDR3 nucleotides read TGTGCCAGCAGCTTAGCAAGGCAGGTTGACGAGCAGTACTTC. Full variable domain (missing parts from reference TRBV7-9 and TRBJ2-7): DTGVSQNPRHKITKRGQNVTFRCDPISEHNRLYWYRQTLGQGPEFLTYFQNEAQLEKSRLLSDRFSAERPKGSFSTLEIQRTEQGDSAMYLCASSLARQVDEQYFGPGTRLTVT.

The chain uses TRBV29-1 and TRBJ1-3, with D hard to call. The CDR3 has 12 residues. Trimming took off 4 bases at V and 1 base at J, with 5 bases between the two ends. Germline V lookup: CDR1 SQVTM, CDR2 ANQGSEA. The CDR3 bases are TGCAGCGTTGCGGGATCTGGAAACACCATATATTTT. Translated, it gives CSVAGSGNTIYF.

The gene calls are TRBV27 and TRBJ2-7; possible D gene TRBD2, 6 bases. The CDR3 extends over 12 amino acids. Germline values: CDR1 MNHEY, CDR2 SMNVEV (reference sequence). V was cut by 3 bases and J by 6 bases, with 9 bases left in between. The CDR3 region is CASSFVGSEQYF. In nucleotides, the CDR3 is TGTGCCAGCAGTTTCGTCGGGAGCGAGCAGTACTTC.

The chain recombines TRBV6-5 with TRBJ1-1; D not resolved. V shed 7 bases and J shed 1 base, with 7 bases lying between them. The CDR3 runs 12 residues. The germline gives CDR1 MNHEY, CDR2 SVGAGI. CDR3 nucleotides: TGTGCCAGCATCGGGAAGAACACTGAAGCTTTCTTT. This gives the protein CASIGKNTEAFF.

V is TRBV3-1 and J is TRBJ2-3; no firm D call. Trimming pared 3 bases from V and 0 bases from J, leaving 4 bases between. The CDR3 covers 13 residues. Germline CDR1 and CDR2: LGHDT and YNNKEL (reference sequence). In nucleotides, the CDR3 is TGTGCCAGCAGCCACCTTAGCACAGATACGCAGTATTTT. The encoded protein is CASSHLSTDTQYF.

The genes are TRBV3-1 and TRBJ2-3, with D possibly matching TRBD2 (5 bases). V lost 4 bases to trimming and J lost 2 bases, with 10 bases between them. CDR3 length: 14 amino acids. The germline V gene has CDR1 LGHDT and CDR2 YNNKEL (reference sequence). The CDR3, as DNA: TGTGCCAGCAGCCCGGGGTTCCACACAGATACGCAGTATTTT. Translating gives CASSPGFHTDTQYF.

This clonotype was counted once. The genes are TRBV6-6 and TRBJ1-3; the D is unclear. Trimming removed 8 bases at V and 4 bases at J, with 6 bases between. The CDR3 runs 11 residues. The germline gives CDR1 MNHNY, CDR2 SVGAGI (reference sequence). CDR3 in amino acids: CASRWGNTIYF. CDR3 DNA sequence: TGTGCCAGCCGTTGGGGAAACACCATATATTTT.

The rearrangement links TRBV30 to TRBJ1-6, with a tentative D call TRBD1 (6 bases). V lost 0 bases and J 9 bases, leaving 15 bases between the germline ends. The CDR3 loop spans 15 amino acids. Germline CDR1 GTSNPN, CDR2 SVGIG (reference sequence). The CDR3 protein is CAWSVPAGASSPLHF. In nucleotides, the CDR3 is TGTGCCTGGAGTGTACCCGCAGGGGCCTCTTCACCCCTCCACTTT.